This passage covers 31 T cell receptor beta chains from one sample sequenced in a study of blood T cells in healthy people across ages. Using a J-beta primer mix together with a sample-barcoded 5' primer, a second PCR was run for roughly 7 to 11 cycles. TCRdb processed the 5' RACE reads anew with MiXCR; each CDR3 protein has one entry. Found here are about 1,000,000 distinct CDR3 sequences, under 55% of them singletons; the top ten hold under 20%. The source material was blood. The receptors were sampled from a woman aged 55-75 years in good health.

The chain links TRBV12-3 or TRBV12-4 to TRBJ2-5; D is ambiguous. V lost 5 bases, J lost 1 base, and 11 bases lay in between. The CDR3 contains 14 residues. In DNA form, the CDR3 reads TGTGCCAGCAGTCATCGGGCCTCCCAAGAGACCCAGTACTTC. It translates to CASSHRASQETQYF.

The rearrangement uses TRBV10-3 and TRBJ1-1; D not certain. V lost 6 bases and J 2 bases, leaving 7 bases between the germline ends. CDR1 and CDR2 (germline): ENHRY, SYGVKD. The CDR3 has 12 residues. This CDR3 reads CAISPSNTEAFF. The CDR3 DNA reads TGTGCCATCAGCCCCTCTAACACTGAAGCTTTCTTT.

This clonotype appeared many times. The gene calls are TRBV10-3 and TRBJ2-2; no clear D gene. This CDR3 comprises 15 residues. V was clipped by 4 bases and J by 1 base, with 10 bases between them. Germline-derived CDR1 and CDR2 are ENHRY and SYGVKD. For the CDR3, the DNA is TGTGCCATCAGTGGCCAGTCCGTGAACACCGGGGAGCTGTTTTTT. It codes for CAISGQSVNTGELFF.

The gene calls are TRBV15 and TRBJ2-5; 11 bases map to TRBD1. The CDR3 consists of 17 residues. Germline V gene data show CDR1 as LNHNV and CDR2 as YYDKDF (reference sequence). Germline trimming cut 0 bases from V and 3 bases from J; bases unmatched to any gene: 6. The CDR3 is CATSRERDRGIEETQYF. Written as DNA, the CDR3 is TGTGCCACCAGCAGAGAGAGGGACAGGGGGATAGAAGAGACCCAGTACTTC.

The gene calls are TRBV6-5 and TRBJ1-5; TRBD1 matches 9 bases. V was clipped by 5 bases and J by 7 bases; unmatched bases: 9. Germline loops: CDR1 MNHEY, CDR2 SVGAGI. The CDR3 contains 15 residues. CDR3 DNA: TGTGCCAGCAGTCCCCGGGACAGGGAGGACCAGCCCCAGCATTTT. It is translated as CASSPRDREDQPQHF.

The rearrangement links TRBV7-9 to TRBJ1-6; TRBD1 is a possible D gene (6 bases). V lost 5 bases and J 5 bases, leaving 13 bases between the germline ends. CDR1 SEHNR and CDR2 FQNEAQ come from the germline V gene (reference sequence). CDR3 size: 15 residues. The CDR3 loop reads CASSPATGNNSPLHF. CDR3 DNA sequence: TGTGCCAGCAGCCCAGCTACAGGGAATAATTCACCCCTCCACTTT.

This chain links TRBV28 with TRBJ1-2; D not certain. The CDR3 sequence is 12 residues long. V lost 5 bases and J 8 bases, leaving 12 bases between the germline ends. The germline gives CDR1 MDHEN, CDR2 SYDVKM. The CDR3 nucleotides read TGTGCCAGCAGTACCGCCTTTGGGGGCTACACCTTC. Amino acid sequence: CASSTAFGGYTF.

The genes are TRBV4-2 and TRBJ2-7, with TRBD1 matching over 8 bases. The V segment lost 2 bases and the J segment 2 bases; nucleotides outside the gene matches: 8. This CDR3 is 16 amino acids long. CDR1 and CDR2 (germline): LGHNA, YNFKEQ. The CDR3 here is CASSQPGTGSTYEQYF. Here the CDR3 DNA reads TGTGCCAGCAGCCAACCCGGGACAGGATCTACCTACGAGCAGTACTTC.

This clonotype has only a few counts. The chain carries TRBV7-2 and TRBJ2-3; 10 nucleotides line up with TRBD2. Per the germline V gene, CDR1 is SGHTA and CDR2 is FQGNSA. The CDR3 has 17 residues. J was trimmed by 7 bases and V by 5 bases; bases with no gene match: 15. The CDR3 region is CASSPEVGASGRNTQYF. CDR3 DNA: TGTGCCAGCAGCCCCGAAGTCGGGGCTAGCGGGAGAAATACGCAGTATTTT.

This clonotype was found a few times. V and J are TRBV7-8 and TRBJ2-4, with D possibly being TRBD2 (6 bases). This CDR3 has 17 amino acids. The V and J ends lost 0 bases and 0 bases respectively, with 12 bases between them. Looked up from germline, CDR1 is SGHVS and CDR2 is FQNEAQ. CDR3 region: CASSLASGRLAKNIQYF. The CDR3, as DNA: TGTGCCAGCAGCTTAGCGTCGGGGAGGCTAGCCAAAAACATTCAGTACTTC.

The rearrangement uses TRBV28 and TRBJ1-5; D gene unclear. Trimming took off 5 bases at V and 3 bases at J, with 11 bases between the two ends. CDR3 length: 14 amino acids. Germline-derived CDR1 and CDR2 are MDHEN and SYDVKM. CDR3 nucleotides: TGTGCCAGCAGTCGAGGGTTGACCAATCAGCCCCAGCATTTT. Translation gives CASSRGLTNQPQHF.

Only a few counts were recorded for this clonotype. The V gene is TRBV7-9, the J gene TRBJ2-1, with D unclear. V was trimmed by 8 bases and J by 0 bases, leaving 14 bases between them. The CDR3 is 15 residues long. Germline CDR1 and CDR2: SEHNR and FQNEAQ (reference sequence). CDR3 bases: TGTGCCAGCCTCCACGGATCCTACTCCTACAATGAGCAGTTCTTC. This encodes CASLHGSYSYNEQFF. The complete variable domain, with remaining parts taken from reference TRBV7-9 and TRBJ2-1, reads DTGVSQNPRHKITKRGQNVTFRCDPISEHNRLYWYRQTLGQGPEFLTYFQNEAQLEKSRLLSDRFSAERPKGSFSTLEIQRTEQGDSAMYLCASLHGSYSYNEQFFGPGTRLTVL.

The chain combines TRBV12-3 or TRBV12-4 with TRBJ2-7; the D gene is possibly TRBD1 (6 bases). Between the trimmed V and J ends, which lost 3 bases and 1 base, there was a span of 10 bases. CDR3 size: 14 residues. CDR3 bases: TGTGCCAGCAGTTTGCTACAGGGTTCCTACGAGCAGTACTTC. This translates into CASSLLQGSYEQYF.

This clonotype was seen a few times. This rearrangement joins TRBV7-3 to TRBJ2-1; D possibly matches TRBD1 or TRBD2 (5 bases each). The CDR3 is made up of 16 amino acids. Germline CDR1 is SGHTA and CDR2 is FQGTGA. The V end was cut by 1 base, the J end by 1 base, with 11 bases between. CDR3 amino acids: CASSLMTAASYNEQFF. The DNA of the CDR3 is TGTGCCAGCAGCTTAATGACAGCGGCTTCCTACAATGAGCAGTTCTTC. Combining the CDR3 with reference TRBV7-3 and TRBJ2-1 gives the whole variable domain GAGVSQTPSNKVTEKGKYVELRCDPISGHTALYWYRQSLGQGPEFLIYFQGTGAADDSGLPNDRFFAVRPEGSVSTLKIQRTERGDSAVYLCASSLMTAASYNEQFFGPGTRLTVL.

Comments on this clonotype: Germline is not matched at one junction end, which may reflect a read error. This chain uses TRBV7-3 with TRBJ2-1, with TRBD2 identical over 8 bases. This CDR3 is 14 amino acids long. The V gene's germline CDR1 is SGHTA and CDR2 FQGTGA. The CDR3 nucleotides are TGTTCCAGCAGCAGGCGGGAGGCGGGTAATGAGCAGTTCTTC. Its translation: CSSSRREAGNEQFF.

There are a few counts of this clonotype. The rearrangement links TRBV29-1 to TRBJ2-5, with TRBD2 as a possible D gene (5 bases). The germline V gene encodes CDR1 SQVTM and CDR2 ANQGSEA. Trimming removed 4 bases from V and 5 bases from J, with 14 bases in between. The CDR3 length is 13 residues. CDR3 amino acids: CSVGAGSGETQYF. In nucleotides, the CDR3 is TGCAGCGTTGGGGCGGGTTCCGGGGAGACCCAGTACTTC.

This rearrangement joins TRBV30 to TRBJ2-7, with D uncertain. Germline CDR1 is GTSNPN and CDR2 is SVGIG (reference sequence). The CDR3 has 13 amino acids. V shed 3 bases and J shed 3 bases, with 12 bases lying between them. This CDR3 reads CAWRQDGFYEQYF. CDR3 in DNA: TGTGCCTGGAGGCAAGACGGGTTCTACGAGCAGTACTTC.

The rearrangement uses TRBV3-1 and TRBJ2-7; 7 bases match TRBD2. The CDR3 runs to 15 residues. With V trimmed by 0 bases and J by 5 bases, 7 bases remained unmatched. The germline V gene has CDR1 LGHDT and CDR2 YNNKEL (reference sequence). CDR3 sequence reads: CASSQEIGTIDEQYF. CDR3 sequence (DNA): TGTGCCAGCAGCCAAGAGATCGGGACTATCGACGAGCAGTACTTC.

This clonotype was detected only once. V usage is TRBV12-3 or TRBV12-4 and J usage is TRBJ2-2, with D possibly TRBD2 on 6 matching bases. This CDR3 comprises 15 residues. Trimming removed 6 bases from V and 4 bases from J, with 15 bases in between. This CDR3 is CASSPWGDGTGELFF. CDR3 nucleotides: TGTGCCAGCAGCCCGTGGGGGGACGGCACCGGGGAGCTGTTTTTT.

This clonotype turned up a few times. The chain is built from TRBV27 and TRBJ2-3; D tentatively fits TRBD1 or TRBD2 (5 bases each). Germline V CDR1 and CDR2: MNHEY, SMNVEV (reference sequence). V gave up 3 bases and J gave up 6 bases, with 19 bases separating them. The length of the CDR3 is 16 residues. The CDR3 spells CASSFVWGRALDTQYF. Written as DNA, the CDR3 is TGTGCCAGCAGTTTCGTTTGGGGACGCGCGTTGGATACGCAGTATTTT.

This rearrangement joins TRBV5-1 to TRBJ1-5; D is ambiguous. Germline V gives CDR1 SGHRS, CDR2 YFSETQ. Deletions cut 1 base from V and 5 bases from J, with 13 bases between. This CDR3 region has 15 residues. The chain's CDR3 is CASSLSSAMDQPQHF. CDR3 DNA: TGCGCCAGCAGCTTGTCGTCAGCGATGGATCAGCCCCAGCATTTT.

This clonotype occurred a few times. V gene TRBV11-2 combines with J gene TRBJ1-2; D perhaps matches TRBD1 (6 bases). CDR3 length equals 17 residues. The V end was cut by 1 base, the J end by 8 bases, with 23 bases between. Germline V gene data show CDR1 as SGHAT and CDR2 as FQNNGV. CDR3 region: CASSLVHSWAGEYGYTF. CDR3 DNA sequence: TGTGCCAGCAGCTTAGTCCATTCTTGGGCAGGGGAATACGGCTACACCTTC. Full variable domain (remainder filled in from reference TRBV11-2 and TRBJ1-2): EAGVAQSPRYKIIEKRQSVAFWCNPISGHATLYWYQQILGQGPKLLIQFQNNGVVDDSQLPKDRFSAERLKGVDSTLKIQPAKLEDSAVYLCASSLVHSWAGEYGYTFGSGTRLTVV.

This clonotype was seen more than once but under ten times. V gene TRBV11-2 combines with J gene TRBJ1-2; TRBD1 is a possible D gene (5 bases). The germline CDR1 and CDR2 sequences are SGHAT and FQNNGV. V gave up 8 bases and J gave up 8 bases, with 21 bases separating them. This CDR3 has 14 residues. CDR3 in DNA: TGTGCCAGCGCCCCCCCGGGGGGAATGGGGGGCTACACCTTC. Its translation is CASAPPGGMGGYTF.

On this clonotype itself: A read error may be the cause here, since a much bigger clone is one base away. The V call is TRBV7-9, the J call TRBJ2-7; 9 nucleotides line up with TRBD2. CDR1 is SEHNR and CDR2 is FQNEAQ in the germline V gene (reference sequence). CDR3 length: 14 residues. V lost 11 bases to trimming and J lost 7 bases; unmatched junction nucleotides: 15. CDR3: CAGQASGINNEQYF. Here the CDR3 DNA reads TGTGCCGGGCAAGCTAGCGGGATCAACAATGAGCAGTACTTC.

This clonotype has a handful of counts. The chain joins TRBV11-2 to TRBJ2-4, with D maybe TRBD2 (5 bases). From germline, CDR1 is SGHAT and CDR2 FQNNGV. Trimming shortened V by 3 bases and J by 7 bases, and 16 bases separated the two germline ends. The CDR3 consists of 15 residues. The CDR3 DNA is TGTGCCAGCAGCTTGCTAGGCAATCGGGGTAACATTCAGTACTTC. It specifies CASSLLGNRGNIQYF. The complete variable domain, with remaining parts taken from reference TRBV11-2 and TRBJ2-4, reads EAGVAQSPRYKIIEKRQSVAFWCNPISGHATLYWYQQILGQGPKLLIQFQNNGVVDDSQLPKDRFSAERLKGVDSTLKIQPAKLEDSAVYLCASSLLGNRGNIQYFGAGTRLSVL.

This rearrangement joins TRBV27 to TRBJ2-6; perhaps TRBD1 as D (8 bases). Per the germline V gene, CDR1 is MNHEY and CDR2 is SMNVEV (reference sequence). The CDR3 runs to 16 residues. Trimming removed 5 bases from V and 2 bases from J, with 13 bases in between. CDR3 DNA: TGTGCCAGCAGTCCACAGGGGGGGGCTGGGGCCAACGTCCTGACTTTC. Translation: CASSPQGGAGANVLTF.

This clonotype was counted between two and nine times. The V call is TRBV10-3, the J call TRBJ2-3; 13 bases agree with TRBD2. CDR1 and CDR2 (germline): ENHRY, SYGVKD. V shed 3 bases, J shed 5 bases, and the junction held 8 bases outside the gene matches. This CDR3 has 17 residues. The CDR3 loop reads CAISESPLAGGGDTQYF. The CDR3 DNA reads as TGTGCCATCAGTGAATCACCACTAGCGGGAGGGGGAGATACGCAGTATTTT.

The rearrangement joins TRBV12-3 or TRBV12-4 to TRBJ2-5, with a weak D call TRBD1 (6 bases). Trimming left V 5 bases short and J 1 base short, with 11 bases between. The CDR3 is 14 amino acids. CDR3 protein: CASSIQGFQETQYF. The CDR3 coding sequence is TGTGCCAGCAGTATACAGGGTTTCCAAGAGACCCAGTACTTC.

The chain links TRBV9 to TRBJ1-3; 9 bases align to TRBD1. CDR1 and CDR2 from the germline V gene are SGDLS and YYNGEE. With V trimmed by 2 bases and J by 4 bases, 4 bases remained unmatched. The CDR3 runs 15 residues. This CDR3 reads CASSVGQGQGNTIYF. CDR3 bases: TGTGCCAGCAGCGTCGGACAGGGGCAAGGAAACACCATATATTTT.

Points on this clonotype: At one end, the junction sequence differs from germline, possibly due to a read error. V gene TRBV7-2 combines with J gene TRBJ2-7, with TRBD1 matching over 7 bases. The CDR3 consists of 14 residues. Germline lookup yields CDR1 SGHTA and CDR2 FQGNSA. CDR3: CACSLSRGSYEQYF. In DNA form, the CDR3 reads TGTGCCTGCAGCTTAAGCAGGGGGTCCTACGAGCAGTACTTC.

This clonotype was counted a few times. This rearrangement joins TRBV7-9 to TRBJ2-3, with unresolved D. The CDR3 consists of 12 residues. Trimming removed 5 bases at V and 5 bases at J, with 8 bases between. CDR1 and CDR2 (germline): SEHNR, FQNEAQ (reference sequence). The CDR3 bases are TGTGCCAGCAGCACGTGGGAAGATACGCAGTATTTT. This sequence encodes CASSTWEDTQYF.